The rows below give T cell receptor beta chains drawn from one sample of a study of technical replicates of blood from a handful of donors. The protocol was immunoSEQ multiplex PCR, while the TCRdb copy is restricted to in-frame clones and leaves out a portion. The profile shows around 80,000 clones, about 92% of them singletons. The sequenced sample was T cells isolated from PBMCs. The receptors come from a human donor in good health. CDR3s include the opening cysteine and the closing phenylalanine or tryptophan. A D gene is named only where the DNA matches it firmly.

v_call | d_call | cdr3_aa
TRBV15 | TRBD1 | CATSRRDRVGSGEQFF
TRBV10-2 | TRBD1 | CASRTGEAAFF
TRBV30 | TRBD2 | CAWSPSGGTDTQYF
TRBV9 | TRBD2 | CASSVVGGSSYNEQFF
TRBV6-5 | TRBD1 | CASSYLTGQMFYGYTF
TRBV5-4 | - | CASSSDGDPYEQYF
TRBV18 | - | CASSPRDNYNEQFF
TRBV5-1 | - | CASRGDRAGYEQYF
TRBV30 | - | CAWSLNSEAFF
TRBV5-1 | TRBD1 | CASSSTGQAPLHF